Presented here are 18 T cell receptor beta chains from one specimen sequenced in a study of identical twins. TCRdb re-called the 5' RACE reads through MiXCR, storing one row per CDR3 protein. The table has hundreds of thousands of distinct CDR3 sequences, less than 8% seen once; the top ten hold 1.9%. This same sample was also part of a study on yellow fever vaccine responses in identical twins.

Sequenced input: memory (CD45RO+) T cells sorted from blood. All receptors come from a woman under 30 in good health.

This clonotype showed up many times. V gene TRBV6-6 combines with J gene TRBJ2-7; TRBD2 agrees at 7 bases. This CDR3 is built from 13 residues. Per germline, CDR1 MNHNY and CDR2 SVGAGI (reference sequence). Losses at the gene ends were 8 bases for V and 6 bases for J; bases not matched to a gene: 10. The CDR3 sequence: CASGTAGVGEQYF. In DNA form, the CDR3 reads TGTGCCAGCGGCACTGCGGGAGTAGGCGAGCAGTACTTC.

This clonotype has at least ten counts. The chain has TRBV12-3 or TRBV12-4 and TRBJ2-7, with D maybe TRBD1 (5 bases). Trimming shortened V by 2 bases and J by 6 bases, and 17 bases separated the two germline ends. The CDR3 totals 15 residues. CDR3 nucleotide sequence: TGTGCCAGCAGTTTACCTAATTCAGGGTTACGCGAGCAGTACTTC. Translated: CASSLPNSGLREQYF.

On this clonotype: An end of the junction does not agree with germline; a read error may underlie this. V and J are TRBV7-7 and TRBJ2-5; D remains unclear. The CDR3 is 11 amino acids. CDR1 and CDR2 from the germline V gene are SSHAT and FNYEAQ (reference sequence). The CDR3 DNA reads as TGTGCTAGCATAGGGAAGGAGACCCAGTACTTC. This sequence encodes CASIGKETQYF.

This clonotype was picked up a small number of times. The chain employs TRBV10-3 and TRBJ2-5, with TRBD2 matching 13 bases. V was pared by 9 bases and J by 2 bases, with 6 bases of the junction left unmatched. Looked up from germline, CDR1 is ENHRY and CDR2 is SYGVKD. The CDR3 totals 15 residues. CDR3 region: CAISPGLAGQETQYF. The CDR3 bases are TGTGCCATTTCTCCGGGACTAGCGGGACAAGAGACCCAGTACTTC.

CDR3 nucleotide sequence: TGCGCCAGCAGCACCGGACAGGGGGCTAGCACCGGGGAGCTGTTTTTT. Translation: CASSTGQGASTGELFF. The chain couples TRBV5-1 to TRBJ2-2; 11 bases line up with TRBD1. The germline CDR1 and CDR2 sequences are SGHRS and YFSETQ. This CDR3 is 16 amino acids long. The V and J ends lost 4 bases and 4 bases, in that order; junction bases with no gene match: 6. The variable domain in full, completed from reference TRBV5-1 and TRBJ2-2, reads KAGVTQTPRYLIKTRGQQVTLSCSPISGHRSVSWYQQTPGQGLQFLFEYFSETQRNKGNFPGRFSGRQFSNSRSEMNVSTLELGDSALYLCASSTGQGASTGELFFGEGSRLTVL.

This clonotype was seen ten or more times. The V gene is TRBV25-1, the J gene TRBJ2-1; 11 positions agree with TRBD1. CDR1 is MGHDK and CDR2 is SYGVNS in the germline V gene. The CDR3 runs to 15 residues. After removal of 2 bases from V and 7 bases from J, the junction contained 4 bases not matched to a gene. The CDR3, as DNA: TGTGCCAGCAGTGAACCGGGACAGGGGGGGAATGAGCAGTTCTTC. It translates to CASSEPGQGGNEQFF.

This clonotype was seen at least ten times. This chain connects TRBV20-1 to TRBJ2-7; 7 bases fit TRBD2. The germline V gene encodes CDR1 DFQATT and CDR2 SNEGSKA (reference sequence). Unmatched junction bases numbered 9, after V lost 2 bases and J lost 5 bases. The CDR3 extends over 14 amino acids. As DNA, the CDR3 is TGCAGTGCTAGAAAGCGGGGCGGAACGAACGAGCAGTACTTC. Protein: CSARKRGGTNEQYF.

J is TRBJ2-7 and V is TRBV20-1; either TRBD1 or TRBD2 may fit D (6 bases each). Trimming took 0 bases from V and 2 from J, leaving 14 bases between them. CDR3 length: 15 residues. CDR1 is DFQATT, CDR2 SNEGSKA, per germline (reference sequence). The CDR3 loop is CSARESGAGPYEQYF. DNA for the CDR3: TGCAGTGCTAGAGAGTCGGGGGCGGGCCCCTACGAGCAGTACTTC.

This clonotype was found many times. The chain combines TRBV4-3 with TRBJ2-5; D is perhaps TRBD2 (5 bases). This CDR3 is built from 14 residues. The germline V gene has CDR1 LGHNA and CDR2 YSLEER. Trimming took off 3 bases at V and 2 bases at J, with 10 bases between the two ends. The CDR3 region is CASSHGLGQETQYF. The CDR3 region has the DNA TGCGCCAGCAGCCACGGACTGGGACAAGAGACCCAGTACTTC.

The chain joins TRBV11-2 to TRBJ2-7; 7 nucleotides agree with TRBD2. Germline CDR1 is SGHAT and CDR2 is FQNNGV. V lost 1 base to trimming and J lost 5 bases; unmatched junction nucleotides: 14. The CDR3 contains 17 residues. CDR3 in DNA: TGTGCCAGCAGCTTAGCCTCCGGGGGAGCGGGAAAAAACGAGCAGTACTTC. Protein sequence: CASSLASGGAGKNEQYF.

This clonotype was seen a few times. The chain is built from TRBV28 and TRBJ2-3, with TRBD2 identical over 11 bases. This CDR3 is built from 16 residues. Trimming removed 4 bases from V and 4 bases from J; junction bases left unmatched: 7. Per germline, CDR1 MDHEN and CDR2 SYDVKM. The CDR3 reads CASSSRLAGRPDTQYF. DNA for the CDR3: TGTGCCAGCAGTTCACGACTAGCGGGACGGCCAGATACGCAGTATTTT. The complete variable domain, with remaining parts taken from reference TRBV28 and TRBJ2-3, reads DVKVTQSSRYLVKRTGEKVFLECVQDMDHENMFWYRQDPGLGLRLIYFSYDVKMKEKGDIPEGYSVSREKKERFSLILESASTNQTSMYLCASSSRLAGRPDTQYFGPGTRLTVL.

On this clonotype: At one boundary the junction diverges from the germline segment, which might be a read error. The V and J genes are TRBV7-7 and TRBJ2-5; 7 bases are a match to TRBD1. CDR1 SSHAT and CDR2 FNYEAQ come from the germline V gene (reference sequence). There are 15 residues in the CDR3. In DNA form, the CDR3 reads TGTGCTAGCAGCTTTACAGGGGAACCCAGGGAGACCCAGTACTTC. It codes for CASSFTGEPRETQYF.

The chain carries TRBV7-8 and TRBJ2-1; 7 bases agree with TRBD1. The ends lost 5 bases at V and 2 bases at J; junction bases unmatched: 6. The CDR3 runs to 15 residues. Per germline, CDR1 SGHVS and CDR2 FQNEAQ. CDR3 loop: CASSRDRAAYNEQFF. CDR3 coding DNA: TGTGCCAGCAGCCGCGACAGGGCGGCCTACAATGAGCAGTTCTTC.

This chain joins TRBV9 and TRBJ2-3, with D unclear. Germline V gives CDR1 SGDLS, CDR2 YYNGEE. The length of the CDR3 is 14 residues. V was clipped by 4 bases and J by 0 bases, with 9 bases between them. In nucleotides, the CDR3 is TGTGCCAGCAGCCCCCATACTAGCACAGATACGCAGTATTTT. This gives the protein CASSPHTSTDTQYF.

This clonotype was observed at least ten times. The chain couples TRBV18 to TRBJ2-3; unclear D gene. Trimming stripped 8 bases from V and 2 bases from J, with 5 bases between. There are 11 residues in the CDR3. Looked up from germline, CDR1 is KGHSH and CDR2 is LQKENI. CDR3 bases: TGTGCCAGCAGTCCCACAGATACGCAGTATTTT. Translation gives CASSPTDTQYF.

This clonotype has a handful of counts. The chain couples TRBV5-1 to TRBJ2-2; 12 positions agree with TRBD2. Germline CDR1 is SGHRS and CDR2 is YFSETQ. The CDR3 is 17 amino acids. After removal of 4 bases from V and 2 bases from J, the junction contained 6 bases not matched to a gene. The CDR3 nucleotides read TGCGCCAGCAGCCACGGACTAGCGGGGACCAACACCGGGGAGCTGTTTTTT. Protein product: CASSHGLAGTNTGELFF.

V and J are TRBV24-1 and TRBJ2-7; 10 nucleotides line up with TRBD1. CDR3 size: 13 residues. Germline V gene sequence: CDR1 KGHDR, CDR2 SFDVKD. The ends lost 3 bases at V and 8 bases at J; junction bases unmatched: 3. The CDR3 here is CATSDADRGKQYF. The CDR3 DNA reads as TGTGCCACCAGTGATGCGGACAGGGGGAAGCAGTACTTC.

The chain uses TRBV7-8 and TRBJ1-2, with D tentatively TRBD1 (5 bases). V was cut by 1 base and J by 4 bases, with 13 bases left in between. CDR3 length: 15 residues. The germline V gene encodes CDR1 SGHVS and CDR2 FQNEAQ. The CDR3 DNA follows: TGTGCCAGCAGCTTAGAGGCCAGGGAGAGCTATGGCTACACCTTC. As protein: CASSLEARESYGYTF. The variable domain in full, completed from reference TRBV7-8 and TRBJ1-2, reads GAGVSQSPRYKVAKRGQDVALRCDPISGHVSLFWYQQALGQGPEFLTYFQNEAQLDKSGLPSDRFFAERPEGSVSTLKIQRTQQEDSAVYLCASSLEARESYGYTFGSGTRLTVV.